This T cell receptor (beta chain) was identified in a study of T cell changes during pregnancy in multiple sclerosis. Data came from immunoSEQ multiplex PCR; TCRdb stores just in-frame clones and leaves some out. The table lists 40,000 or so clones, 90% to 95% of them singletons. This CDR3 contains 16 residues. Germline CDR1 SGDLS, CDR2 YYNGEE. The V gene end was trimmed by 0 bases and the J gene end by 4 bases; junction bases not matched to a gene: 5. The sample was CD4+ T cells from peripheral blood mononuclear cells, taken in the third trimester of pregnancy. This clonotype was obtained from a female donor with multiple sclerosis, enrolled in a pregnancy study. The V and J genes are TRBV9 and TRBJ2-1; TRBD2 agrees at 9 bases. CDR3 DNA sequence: TGTGCCAGCAGCGTAGCACTAGCGGGTTCTTACAATGAGCAGTTCTTC. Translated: CASSVALAGSYNEQFF.